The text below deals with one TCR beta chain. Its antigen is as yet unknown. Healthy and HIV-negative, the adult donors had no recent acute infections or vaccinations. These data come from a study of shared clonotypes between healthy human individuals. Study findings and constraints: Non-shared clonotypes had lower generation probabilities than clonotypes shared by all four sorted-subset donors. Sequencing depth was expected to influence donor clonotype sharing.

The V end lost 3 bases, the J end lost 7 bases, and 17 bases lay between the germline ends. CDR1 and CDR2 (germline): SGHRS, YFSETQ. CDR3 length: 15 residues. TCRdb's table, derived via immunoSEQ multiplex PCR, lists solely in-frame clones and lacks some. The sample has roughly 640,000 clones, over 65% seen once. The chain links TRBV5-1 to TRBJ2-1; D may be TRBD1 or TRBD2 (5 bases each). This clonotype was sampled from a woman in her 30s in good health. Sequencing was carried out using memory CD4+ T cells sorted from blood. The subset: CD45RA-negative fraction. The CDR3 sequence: CASSWGPGDGNEQFF. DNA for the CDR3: TGCGCCAGCAGCTGGGGTCCTGGGGACGGGAATGAGCAGTTCTTC.